This T cell receptor (beta chain) was captured by sequencing in a study of control samples from healthy donors and cancer patients. This CDR3 comprises 14 residues. This table comes from immunoSEQ multiplex PCR, and its TCRdb copy is limited to in-frame clones, with some not included. The sample records some 77,000 clones, approximately 88% being singletons. The sample taken for sequencing was blood. This TCR derives from a woman between 55 and 75 years old in good health. The V and J genes are TRBV21-1 and TRBJ1-2. TRBV21-1 counts as a pseudogene. CDR3 in amino acids: CASSKDGSNYGYTF. The CDR3 region has the DNA TGTGCCAGCAGCAAAGATGGTTCTAACTATGGCTACACCTTC.